This TCR beta chain was documented in a study of cytomegalovirus exposure and HLA in healthy donors. Study conclusions and caveats: Common viral pathogens seemed to be connected with several of the most significant clusters, according to a later analysis. Being indistinguishable, some V segments were excluded, TRBV6-2 and TRBV6-3 among them.

Concerning this clone itself: As yet, its antigen is unknown.

The PCR ran on 60 Vbeta and 13 Jbeta primers. This table comes from immunoSEQ multiplex PCR, and its TCRdb copy is limited to in-frame clones, with some not included. This table has just over 200,000 clones, 79% appearing once. The CDR3 length is 18 residues. The V gene end was trimmed by 4 bases and the J gene end by 0 bases; junction bases not matched to a gene: 6. The germline CDR1 and CDR2 sequences are PRHDT and FYEKMQ (reference sequence). This TCR derives from a man aged 50-59 years in good health and CMV-seronegative. The sequenced sample was PBMCs. The chain has TRBV13 and TRBJ2-1; 13 bases align to TRBD2. CDR3 in amino acids: CASSWTSGSGSSYNEQFF. In DNA, the CDR3 is TGTGCCAGCAGCTGGACTAGCGGGAGCGGGAGCTCCTACAATGAGCAGTTCTTC.